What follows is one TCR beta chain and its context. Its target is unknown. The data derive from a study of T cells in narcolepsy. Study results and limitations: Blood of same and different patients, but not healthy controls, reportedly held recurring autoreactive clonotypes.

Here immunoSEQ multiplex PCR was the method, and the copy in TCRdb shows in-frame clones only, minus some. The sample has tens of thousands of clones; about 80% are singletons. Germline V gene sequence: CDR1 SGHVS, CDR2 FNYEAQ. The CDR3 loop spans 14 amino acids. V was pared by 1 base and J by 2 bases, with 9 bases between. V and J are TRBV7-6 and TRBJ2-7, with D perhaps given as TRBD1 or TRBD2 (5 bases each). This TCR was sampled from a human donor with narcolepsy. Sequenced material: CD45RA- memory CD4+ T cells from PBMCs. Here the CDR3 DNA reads TGTGCCAGCAGCTTAGGCCAGGGAGCCTACGAGCAGTACTTC. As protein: CASSLGQGAYEQYF.